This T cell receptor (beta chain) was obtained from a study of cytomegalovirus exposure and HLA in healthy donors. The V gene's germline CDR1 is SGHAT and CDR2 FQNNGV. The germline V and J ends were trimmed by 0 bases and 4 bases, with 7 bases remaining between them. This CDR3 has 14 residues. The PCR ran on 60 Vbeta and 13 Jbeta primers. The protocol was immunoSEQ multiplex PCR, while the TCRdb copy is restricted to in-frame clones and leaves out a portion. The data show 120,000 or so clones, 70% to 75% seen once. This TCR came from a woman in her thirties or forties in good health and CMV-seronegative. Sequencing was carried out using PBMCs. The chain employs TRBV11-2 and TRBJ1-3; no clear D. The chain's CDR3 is CASSLDPSGNTIYF. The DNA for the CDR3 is TGTGCCAGCAGCTTAGACCCTTCGGGAAACACCATATATTTT. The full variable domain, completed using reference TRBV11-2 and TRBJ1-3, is EAGVAQSPRYKIIEKRQSVAFWCNPISGHATLYWYQQILGQGPKLLIQFQNNGVVDDSQLPKDRFSAERLKGVDSTLKIQPAKLEDSAVYLCASSLDPSGNTIYFGEGSWLTVV.